The T cell receptor beta chain described here comes from a study of response to subunit inactivated influenza vaccine. Each CDR3 protein gets one entry after TCRdb re-called the RT-PCR reads with MiXCR. The repertoire holds 400,000 to 650,000 distinct CDR3 sequences, more than 7% seen once, with 10% to 15% in the top ten. On this clonotype itself: The target antigen is unknown.

Regarding the study as a whole: The authors suggested that few new T cells are recruited per seasonal influenza vaccination.

CDR1 and CDR2 from the germline V gene are SGHTA and FQGNSA. The CDR3 length is 16 residues. Trimming took 5 bases from V and 0 from J, leaving 17 bases between them. J is TRBJ2-7 and V is TRBV7-2, with a possible D match to TRBD1 (6 bases). The TCR originated in a man aged 45 to 70 who received an inactivated influenza vaccine. The sample consisted of PBMCs from blood, taken roughly 24 months after vaccination. The chain's CDR3 is CASSRSRDTSSYEQYF. The CDR3 coding sequence is TGTGCCAGCAGCCGATCCCGGGACACCTCCTCCTACGAGCAGTACTTC.